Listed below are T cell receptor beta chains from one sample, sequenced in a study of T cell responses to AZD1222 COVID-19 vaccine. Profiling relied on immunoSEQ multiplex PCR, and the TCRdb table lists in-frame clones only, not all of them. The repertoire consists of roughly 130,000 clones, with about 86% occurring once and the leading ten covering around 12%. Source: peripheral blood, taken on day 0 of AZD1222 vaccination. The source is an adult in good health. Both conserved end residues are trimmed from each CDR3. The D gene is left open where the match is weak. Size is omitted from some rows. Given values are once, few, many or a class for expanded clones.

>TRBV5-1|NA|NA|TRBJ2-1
ASSFRGFNEQF
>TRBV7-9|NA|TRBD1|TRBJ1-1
ASSQGASITEAF
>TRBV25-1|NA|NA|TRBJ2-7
ASSDLGVYEQY
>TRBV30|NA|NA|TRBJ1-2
AWSRSLGLGGGYT
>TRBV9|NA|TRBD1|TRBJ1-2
ASSPRGPGYGYT
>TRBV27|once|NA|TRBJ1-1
ASSLYRSNTEAF
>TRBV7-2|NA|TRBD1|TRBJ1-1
ASSSGQATEAF
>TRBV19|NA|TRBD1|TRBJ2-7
ASSIIRRDRGSYEQY
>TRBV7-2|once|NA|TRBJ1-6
ASSITWDTGSSPLH
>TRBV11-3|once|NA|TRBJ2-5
ASSLNFQETQY
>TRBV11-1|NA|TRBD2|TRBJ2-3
ASSFRLAGYTDTQY
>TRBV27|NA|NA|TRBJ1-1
ASSSPGLNTEAF
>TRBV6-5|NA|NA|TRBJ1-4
ASSYSGQRKLF
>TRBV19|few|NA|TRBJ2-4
ASSSIWGAGNIQY
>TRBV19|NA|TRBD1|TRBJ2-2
ASSIVLGDRGLIGELF
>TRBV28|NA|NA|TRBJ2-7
ASSLKGSEQY
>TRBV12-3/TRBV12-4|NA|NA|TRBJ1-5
ASSSGNNQPQH
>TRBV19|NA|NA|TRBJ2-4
ASSIGTRAQLAKNIQY
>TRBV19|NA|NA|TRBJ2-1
ASTQGISYNEQF
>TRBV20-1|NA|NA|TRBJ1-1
SVSGDTEAF
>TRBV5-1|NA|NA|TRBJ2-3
ASSFGKDTDTQY
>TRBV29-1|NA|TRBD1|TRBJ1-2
SVGGYDRGSGYT
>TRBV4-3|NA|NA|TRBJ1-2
ASSQEWKPNYGYT
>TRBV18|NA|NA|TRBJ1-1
ASSPGEGTEAF
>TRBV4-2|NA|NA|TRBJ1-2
ASSQSWGGHGYT
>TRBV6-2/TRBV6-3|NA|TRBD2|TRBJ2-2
ASSKNALAGGIWTGELF
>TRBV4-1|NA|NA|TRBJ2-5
ASSQVKGLETQY
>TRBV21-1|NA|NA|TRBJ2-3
ARGAGEQDTQY
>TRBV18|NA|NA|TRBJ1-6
ASSPPGQNSPLH
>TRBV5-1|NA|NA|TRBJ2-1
ASSLEQILYNEQF
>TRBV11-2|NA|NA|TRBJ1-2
ASSLTADYGYT
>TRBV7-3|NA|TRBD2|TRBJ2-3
ASSRGLAFTDTQY
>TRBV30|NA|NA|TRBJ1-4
AGGQSPREKLF
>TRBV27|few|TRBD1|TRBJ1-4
ASSLRPGTGKKLF
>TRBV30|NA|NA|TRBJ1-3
AGGRDTSGNTIY
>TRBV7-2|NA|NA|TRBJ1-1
ASSLDRNPTEAF
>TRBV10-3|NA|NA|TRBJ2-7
AISEFASSYEQY
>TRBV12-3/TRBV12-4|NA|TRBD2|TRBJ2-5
ASRTSGQETQY
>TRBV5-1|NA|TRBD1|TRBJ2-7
ASSEPGQAYEQY
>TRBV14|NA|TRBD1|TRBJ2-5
ASSLGQGIGETQY
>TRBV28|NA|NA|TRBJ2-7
ASSLIWNYEQY
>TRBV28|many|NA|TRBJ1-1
ASSWQNMNTEAF
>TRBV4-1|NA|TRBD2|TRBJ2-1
ASSQEGLASEQF
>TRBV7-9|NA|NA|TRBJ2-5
ASSLMSGEETQY
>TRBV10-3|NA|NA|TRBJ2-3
AISGNYNTDTQY
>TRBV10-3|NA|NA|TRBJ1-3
AIKGNSGNTIY
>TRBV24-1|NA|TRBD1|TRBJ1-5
ATSDRRGTGDGNQPQH
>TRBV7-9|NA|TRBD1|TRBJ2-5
ASSLPPTGTKTQY
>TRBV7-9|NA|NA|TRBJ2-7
ASSLLYEQY
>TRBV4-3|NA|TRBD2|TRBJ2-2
ASSQPFLRGVDTGELF
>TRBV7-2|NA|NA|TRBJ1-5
ASSSDQGQPQH
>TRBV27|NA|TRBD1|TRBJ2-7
ASSLSTGTGTYEQY
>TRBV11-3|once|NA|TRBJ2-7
ASSLDGRREQY
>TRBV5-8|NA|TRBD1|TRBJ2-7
ASSFRDRGFYEQY
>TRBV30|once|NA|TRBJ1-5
AGHSNQPQH
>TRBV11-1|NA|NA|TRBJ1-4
ASSLGTRHEKLF
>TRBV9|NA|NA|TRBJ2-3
ASSVELVTDTQY